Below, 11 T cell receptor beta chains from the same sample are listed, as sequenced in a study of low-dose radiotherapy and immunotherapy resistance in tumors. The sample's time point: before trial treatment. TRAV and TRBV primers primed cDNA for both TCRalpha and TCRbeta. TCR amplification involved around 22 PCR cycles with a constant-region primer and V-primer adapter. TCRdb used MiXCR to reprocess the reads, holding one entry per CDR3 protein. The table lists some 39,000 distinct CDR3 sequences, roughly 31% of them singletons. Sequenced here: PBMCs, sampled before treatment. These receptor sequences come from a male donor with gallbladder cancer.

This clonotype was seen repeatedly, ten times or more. Written as DNA, the CDR3 is TGTGCCAGTAGTATAAGGCCCGGAACGAACACTGAAGCTTTCTTT. This translates into CASSIRPGTNTEAFF. The chain uses TRBV19 and TRBJ1-1; D remains unclear. The CDR3 spans 15 residues. Trimming removed 2 bases at V and 1 base at J, with 11 bases between. CDR1 and CDR2 (germline): LNHDA, SQIVND (reference sequence).

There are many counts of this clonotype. DNA for the CDR3: TGTGCCAGCAGTGATTTTGGACTAGCTCAAAAGACAAAAAGCTCCTACGAGCAGTACTTC. It yields the protein CASSDFGLAQKTKSSYEQYF. This rearrangement joins TRBV2 to TRBJ2-7; TRBD2 matches at 8 bases. Germline CDR1 reads SNHLY; CDR2 reads FYNNEI. The J segment lost 0 bases and the V segment lost 3 bases, leaving 19 bases of the junction unmatched. The CDR3 contains 20 residues. The variable domain in full, completed from reference TRBV2 and TRBJ2-7, reads EPEVTQTPSHQVTQMGQEVILRCVPISNHLYFYWYRQILGQKVEFLVSFYNNEISEKSEIFDDQFSVERPDGSNFTLKIRSTKLEDSAMYFCASSDFGLAQKTKSSYEQYFGPGTRLTVT.

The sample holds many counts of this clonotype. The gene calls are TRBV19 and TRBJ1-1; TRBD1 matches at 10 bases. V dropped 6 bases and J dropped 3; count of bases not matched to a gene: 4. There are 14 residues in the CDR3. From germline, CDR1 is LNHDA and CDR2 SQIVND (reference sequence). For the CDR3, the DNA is TGTGCCAGTAGAAGGGACAGGGGTTACACTGAAGCTTTCTTT. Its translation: CASRRDRGYTEAFF.

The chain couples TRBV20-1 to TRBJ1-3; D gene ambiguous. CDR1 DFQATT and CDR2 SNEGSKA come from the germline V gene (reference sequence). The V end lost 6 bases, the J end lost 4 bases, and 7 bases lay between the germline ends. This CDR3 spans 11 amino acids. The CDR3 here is CSAPYGNTIYF. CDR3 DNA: TGCAGTGCCCCATACGGAAACACCATATATTTT.

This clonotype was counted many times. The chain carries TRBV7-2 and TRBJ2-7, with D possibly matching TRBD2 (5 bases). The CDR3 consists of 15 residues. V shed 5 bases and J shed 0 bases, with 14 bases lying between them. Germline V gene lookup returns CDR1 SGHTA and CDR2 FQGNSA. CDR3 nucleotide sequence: TGTGCCAGCAGCCGTGGAGGCGGAAACTCCTACGAGCAGTACTTC. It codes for CASSRGGGNSYEQYF.

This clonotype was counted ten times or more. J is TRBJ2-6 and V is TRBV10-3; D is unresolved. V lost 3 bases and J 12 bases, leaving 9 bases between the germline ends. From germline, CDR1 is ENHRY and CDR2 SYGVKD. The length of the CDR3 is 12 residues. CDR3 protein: CAISDPEVVLTF. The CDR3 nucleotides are TGTGCCATCAGTGACCCCGAGGTCGTCCTGACTTTC.

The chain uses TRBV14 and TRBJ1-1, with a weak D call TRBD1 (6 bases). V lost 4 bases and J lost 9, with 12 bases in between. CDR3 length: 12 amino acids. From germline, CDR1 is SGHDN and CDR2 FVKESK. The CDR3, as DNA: TGTGCCAGCAGCCGCACGACAGGCCAAGCTTTCTTT. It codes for CASSRTTGQAFF.

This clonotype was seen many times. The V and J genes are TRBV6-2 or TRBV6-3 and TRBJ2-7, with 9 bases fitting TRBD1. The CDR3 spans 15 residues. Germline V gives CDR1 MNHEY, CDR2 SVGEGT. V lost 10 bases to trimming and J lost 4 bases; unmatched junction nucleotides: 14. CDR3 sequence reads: CATLSGTGRSYEQYF. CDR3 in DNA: TGTGCCACCCTATCCGGGACAGGGCGATCATACGAGCAGTACTTC.

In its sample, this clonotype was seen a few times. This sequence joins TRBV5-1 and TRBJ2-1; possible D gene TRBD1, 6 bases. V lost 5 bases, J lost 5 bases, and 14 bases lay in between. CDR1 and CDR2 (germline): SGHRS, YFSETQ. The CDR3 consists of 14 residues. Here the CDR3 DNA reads TGCGCCAGCAGTTTACAGGGAAGTGACAATGAGCAGTTCTTC. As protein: CASSLQGSDNEQFF.

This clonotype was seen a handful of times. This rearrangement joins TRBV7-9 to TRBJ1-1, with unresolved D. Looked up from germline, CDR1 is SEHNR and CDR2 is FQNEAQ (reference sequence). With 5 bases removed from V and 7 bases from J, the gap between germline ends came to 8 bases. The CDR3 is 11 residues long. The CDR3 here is CASSPRFEAFF. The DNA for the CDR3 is TGTGCCAGCAGCCCCCGGTTTGAAGCTTTCTTT.

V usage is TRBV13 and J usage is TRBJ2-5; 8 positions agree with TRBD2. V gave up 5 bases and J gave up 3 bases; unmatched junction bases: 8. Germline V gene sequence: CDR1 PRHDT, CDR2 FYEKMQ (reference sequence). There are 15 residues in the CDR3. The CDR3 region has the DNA TGTGCCAGCAGCCCTCGGACTAGCAGGAAAGAGACCCAGTACTTC. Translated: CASSPRTSRKETQYF.